This T cell receptor beta chain was retrieved from a study of shared clonotypes between healthy human individuals. Germline-derived CDR1 and CDR2 are SNHLY and FYNNEI. The CDR3 is made up of 15 amino acids. Germline trimming cut 4 bases from V and 4 bases from J; bases unmatched to any gene: 3. Measured with immunoSEQ multiplex PCR; TCRdb has only the in-frame clones, and not every one. In the table there are over a million clones, roughly 70% of which are singletons. The gene calls are TRBV2 and TRBJ2-1; 11 bases line up with TRBD2. The receptor was derived from a man aged 18 to 30 in good health. The sequenced sample was memory CD4+ T cells sorted from blood. The subset: CD45RA-negative fraction. The CDR3 DNA follows: TGTGCCAGCAGTGGAGGGACTAGCGGTTACAATGAGCAGTTCTTC. Translation gives CASSGGTSGYNEQFF.